This passage covers 26 T cell receptor beta chains from one sample sequenced in a study of cytomegalovirus exposure and HLA in healthy donors. Primers for the PCR totalled 60 Vbeta and 13 Jbeta. Generated by immunoSEQ multiplex PCR, the TCRdb table keeps only in-frame clones and is missing some. The sample consists of 310,000 or so clones, about 87% of them appearing once. The sample consisted of PBMCs. The source is a woman younger than 30 in good health and CMV-seronegative.

The V call is TRBV19, the J call TRBJ1-2; the D is unclear. With 6 bases removed from V and 4 bases from J, the gap between germline ends came to 9 bases. Looked up from germline, CDR1 is LNHDA and CDR2 is SQIVND (reference sequence). This CDR3 region has 12 residues. CDR3 sequence (DNA): TGTGCCAGTAGCCCCGGGATCTATGGCTACACCTTC. Encoded protein: CASSPGIYGYTF.

This clone was seen only once. The V and J genes are TRBV18 and TRBJ2-5; 7 bases align to TRBD1. The CDR3 length is 13 residues. Germline V CDR1 and CDR2: KGHSH, LQKENI. V lost 6 bases, J lost 2 bases, and 3 bases stayed unmatched. CDR3 sequence reads: CASSPGQQETQYF. The DNA of the CDR3 is TGTGCCAGCTCCCCGGGACAGCAAGAGACCCAGTACTTC.

CDR3 sequence (DNA): TGTGCCAGCAGCGAGGGAACGGGGGGCCCGAACGGGGAGCTGTTTTTT. Amino acid sequence: CASSEGTGGPNGELFF. The gene calls are TRBV9 and TRBJ2-2; D perhaps matches TRBD2 (7 bases). Trimming took 3 bases from V and 7 from J, leaving 19 bases between them. CDR3 length: 16 residues. The germline V gene encodes CDR1 SGDLS and CDR2 YYNGEE.

The chain links TRBV5-4 to TRBJ2-5; D is undetermined. Judging by the DNA end, TRBJ2-7 fits better; the J call may be wrong. This CDR3 comprises 13 residues. Germline V lookup: CDR1 SGHNT, CDR2 YYREEE (reference sequence). This chain's CDR3 is CASSSRRSYEQYF. The CDR3 bases are TGTGCCAGCAGCTCTCGTAGAAGCTACGAGCAGTACTTC.

For this clone: A read error may produce the germline difference seen at one junction end. Additional DNA sequences in this sample encode the identical CDR3. The chain recombines TRBV13 with TRBJ1-5; D gene unclear. This CDR3 has 12 residues. The germline CDR1 and CDR2 sequences are PRHDT and FYEKMQ (reference sequence). CDR3: CASSLGRQPQHF. The CDR3 nucleotides are TGTGCCAGCAGCCTAGGGAGACAGCCCCAGCATTTT. Full variable domain (rest looked up from reference TRBV13 and TRBJ1-5): AAGVIQSPRHLIKEKRETATLKCYPIPRHDTVYWYQQGPGQDPQFLISFYEKMQSDKGSIPDRFSAQQFSDYHSELNMSSLELGDSALYFCASSLGRQPQHFGDGTRLSIL.

This clone is a singleton in its sample. This rearrangement joins TRBV12-5 to TRBJ1-4; a possible D gene is TRBD1 (5 bases). CDR1 LGHNT and CDR2 FRNRAP come from the germline V gene. The CDR3 is 12 amino acids. V lost 6 bases to trimming and J lost 8 bases, with 10 bases between them. The CDR3 sequence: CASGLGPEKLFF. CDR3 bases: TGTGCTAGTGGCCTGGGGCCCGAAAAACTGTTTTTT.

This rearrangement joins TRBV10-2 to TRBJ2-5; the D gene is possibly TRBD2 (7 bases). The CDR3 contains 15 residues. The germline V gene encodes CDR1 WSHSY and CDR2 SAAADI. Trimming left V 3 bases short and J 5 bases short, with 16 bases between. The DNA for the CDR3 is TGCGCCAGCAGTGACACCGGGGAGGGGGAGGAGACCCAGTACTTC. Translating gives CASSDTGEGEETQYF.

This clone came up a few times. The rearrangement joins TRBV2 to TRBJ1-1; D ambiguous. V shed 6 bases and J shed 4 bases, with 18 bases lying between them. CDR1 SNHLY and CDR2 FYNNEI come from the germline V gene. This CDR3 region has 15 residues. The CDR3: CASRGRSGGSTEAFF. The CDR3 region has the DNA TGTGCCAGCAGGGGCCGCTCAGGAGGTAGCACTGAAGCTTTCTTT. Supplemented by reference TRBV2 and TRBJ1-1, the full variable domain reads EPEVTQTPSHQVTQMGQEVILRCVPISNHLYFYWYRQILGQKVEFLVSFYNNEISEKSEIFDDQFSVERPDGSNFTLKIRSTKLEDSAMYFCASRGRSGGSTEAFFGQGTRLTVV.

The chain couples TRBV2 to TRBJ1-4; D gene uncertain. This CDR3 has 13 residues. Germline values: CDR1 SNHLY, CDR2 FYNNEI. Trimming pared 3 bases from V and 8 bases from J, leaving 10 bases between. In nucleotides, the CDR3 is TGTGCCAGCAGTGAGGTCTTCAGGGAAAAACTGTTTTTT. Protein: CASSEVFREKLFF.

J is TRBJ1-5 and V is TRBV27; perhaps TRBD1 as D (6 bases). V was trimmed by 3 bases and J by 0 bases, leaving 18 bases between them. This CDR3 has 18 amino acids. Germline values: CDR1 MNHEY, CDR2 SMNVEV (reference sequence). The CDR3 sequence is CASSLYGPGTISNQPQHF. CDR3 in DNA: TGTGCCAGCAGTTTGTATGGACCAGGGACAATTAGCAATCAGCCCCAGCATTTT.

This chain uses TRBV2 with TRBJ1-5, with D possibly TRBD1 on 6 matching bases. This CDR3 has 16 amino acids. Trimming removed 4 bases from V and 5 bases from J, with 18 bases in between. Germline V lookup: CDR1 SNHLY, CDR2 FYNNEI. The CDR3, as DNA: TGTGCCAGCAGTGCGAGGGGGTGGGAGTCCTATCAGCCCCAGCATTTT. It codes for CASSARGWESYQPQHF. Drawing the rest from reference TRBV2 and TRBJ1-5, the complete variable domain is EPEVTQTPSHQVTQMGQEVILRCVPISNHLYFYWYRQILGQKVEFLVSFYNNEISEKSEIFDDQFSVERPDGSNFTLKIRSTKLEDSAMYFCASSARGWESYQPQHFGDGTRLSIL.

This chain joins TRBV10-3 and TRBJ1-3; D may be TRBD1 (6 bases). The CDR3 consists of 16 residues. Germline V gene lookup returns CDR1 ENHRY and CDR2 SYGVKD. V was clipped by 7 bases and J by 2 bases, with 18 bases between them. The CDR3 loop is CAITQTATGTGNTIYF. CDR3 DNA sequence: TGTGCCATCACCCAAACCGCCACAGGGACTGGAAACACCATATATTTT.

This rearrangement joins TRBV10-3 to TRBJ1-1; D perhaps matches TRBD1 (5 bases). The CDR3 extends over 16 amino acids. CDR1 ENHRY and CDR2 SYGVKD come from the germline V gene. Trimming left V 0 bases short and J 4 bases short, with 15 bases between. CDR3 in amino acids: CAISESIGAGGTEAFF. CDR3 bases: TGTGCCATCAGTGAGTCGATAGGGGCCGGGGGCACTGAAGCTTTCTTT.

This chain uses TRBV7-7 with TRBJ1-6; TRBD1 matches at 12 bases. Looked up from germline, CDR1 is SSHAT and CDR2 is FNYEAQ (reference sequence). This CDR3 is built from 19 residues. Trimming took 3 bases from V and 5 from J; bases not matched to a gene: 11. CDR3 sequence reads: CASSFGSGDRGQNNSPLHF. CDR3 DNA sequence: TGTGCCAGCAGCTTCGGATCGGGGGACAGGGGGCAAAATAATTCACCCCTCCACTTT.

The chain uses TRBV10-3 and TRBJ1-2; the D gene is possibly TRBD1 (6 bases). The CDR3 totals 15 residues. Germline assignment: CDR1 ENHRY and CDR2 SYGVKD. V lost 0 bases and J 2 bases, leaving 10 bases between the germline ends. This chain's CDR3 is CAISESGQGNYGYTF. In DNA form, the CDR3 reads TGTGCCATCAGTGAGTCGGGGCAGGGGAACTATGGCTACACCTTC.

This chain's CDR3 is CASSITSTGELFF. DNA of the CDR3: TGCGCCAGCAGTATTACTAGTACCGGGGAGCTGTTTTTT. The rearrangement uses TRBV10-1 and TRBJ2-2, with D perhaps TRBD2 (5 bases). V gave up 5 bases and J gave up 5 bases, with 9 bases separating them. This CDR3 spans 13 amino acids. Per germline, CDR1 WNHNN and CDR2 SYGVQD (reference sequence).

This chain uses TRBV27 with TRBJ1-1; 12 bases are shared with TRBD1. The junction had 5 bases not matched to a gene; V was cut back by 6 bases and J by 6 bases. Germline CDR1 reads MNHEY; CDR2 reads SMNVEV (reference sequence). This CDR3 comprises 14 residues. The CDR3 region has the DNA TGTGCCAGCAGCTGGGACAGGGGGCAGGCTGAAGCTTTCTTT. Amino acid sequence: CASSWDRGQAEAFF.

The chain is built from TRBV6-1 and TRBJ1-5; D unclear. The V and J ends lost 7 bases and 0 bases respectively, with 10 bases between them. CDR1 and CDR2 from the germline V gene are MNHNS and SASEGT. The CDR3 length is 14 residues. CDR3 DNA: TGTGCCAGCATTCCATCCAATAGCAATCAGCCCCAGCATTTT. Encoded protein: CASIPSNSNQPQHF.

The V call is TRBV18, the J call TRBJ1-1; D is possibly TRBD1 (6 bases). Trimming took off 6 bases at V and 6 bases at J, with 17 bases between the two ends. CDR3 size: 14 residues. Germline CDR1 and CDR2: KGHSH and LQKENI. The CDR3 DNA sequence: TGTGCCAGCTCCCTTCAGGGGAATAACGCTGAAGCTTTCTTT. Translated, it gives CASSLQGNNAEAFF.

With respect to this clone: A junction boundary mismatches the germline segment, possibly from a read error. V is TRBV5-6 and J is TRBJ1-2; D remains ambiguous. Germline-derived CDR1 and CDR2 are SGHDT and YYEEEE. This CDR3 is 11 amino acids long. CDR3: CASGLEQIYTF. CDR3 coding DNA: TGTGCCAGCGGCTTGGAACAGATCTACACCTTC. The entire variable domain, with the rest obtained from reference TRBV5-6 and TRBJ1-2, is as follows: DAGVTQSPTHLIKTRGQQVTLRCSPKSGHDTVSWYQQALGQGPQFIFQYYEEEERQRGNFPDRFSGHQFPNYSSELNVNALLLGDSALYLCASGLEQIYTFGSGTRLTVV.

The chain joins TRBV11-2 to TRBJ2-7; D may be TRBD2 (6 bases). The CDR3 length is 13 residues. The germline V and J ends were trimmed by 3 bases and 5 bases, with 11 bases remaining between them. Germline assignment: CDR1 SGHAT and CDR2 FQNNGV. The CDR3 sequence: CASSFGRGDEQYF. CDR3 bases: TGTGCCAGCAGCTTCGGGCGGGGCGACGAGCAGTACTTC. The full variable domain, rest sourced from reference TRBV11-2 and TRBJ2-7, is EAGVAQSPRYKIIEKRQSVAFWCNPISGHATLYWYQQILGQGPKLLIQFQNNGVVDDSQLPKDRFSAERLKGVDSTLKIQPAKLEDSAVYLCASSFGRGDEQYFGPGTRLTVT.

The chain is built from TRBV7-9 and TRBJ2-3; D uncertain. Trimming removed 6 bases from V and 2 bases from J, with 12 bases in between. The CDR3 length is 14 residues. Per germline, CDR1 SEHNR and CDR2 FQNEAQ (reference sequence). The CDR3 loop is CASRSVASTDTQYF. In DNA form, the CDR3 reads TGTGCCAGCAGGTCTGTGGCCTCCACAGATACGCAGTATTTT.

The J gene is TRBJ2-3, the V gene TRBV9, with 9 bases matching TRBD2. Trimming took 4 bases from V and 3 from J; bases not matched to a gene: 6. CDR1 and CDR2 from the germline V gene are SGDLS and YYNGEE. CDR3 length equals 15 residues. The CDR3 protein is CASSPAGGRTDTQYF. CDR3 in DNA: TGTGCCAGCAGCCCTGCGGGGGGGCGGACAGATACGCAGTATTTT. The complete variable domain, with remaining parts taken from reference TRBV9 and TRBJ2-3, reads DSGVTQTPKHLITATGQRVTLRCSPRSGDLSVYWYQQSLDQGLQFLIQYYNGEERAKGNILERFSAQQFPDLHSELNLSSLELGDSALYFCASSPAGGRTDTQYFGPGTRLTVL.

As to this clone: One end of the junction does not line up with germline, which may come from a read error. The chain combines TRBV10-2 with TRBJ1-5, with D perhaps matching TRBD1 (5 bases). The CDR3 spans 13 residues. Looked up from germline, CDR1 is WSHSY and CDR2 is SAAADI. In nucleotides, the CDR3 is TGCGCCAGCAGCCGGACGGACAATCAGCCCCGGCATTTT. Its translation: CASSRTDNQPRHF.

The chain joins TRBV6-7 to TRBJ1-2; 7 positions match TRBD1. TRBV6-7 is an open reading frame whose function is uncertain. V shed 9 bases and J 1 base; nucleotides not matched to a gene: 2. The CDR3 extends over 12 amino acids. The CDR3: CARHRGNYGYTF. CDR3 sequence (DNA): TGTGCCAGACACAGGGGTAACTATGGCTACACCTTC.

This sequence joins TRBV6-1 and TRBJ1-1; 7 bases are a match to TRBD1. This CDR3 has 15 amino acids. Germline V gene sequence: CDR1 MNHNS, CDR2 SASEGT. Trimming at V came to 4 bases and at J to 4 bases, leaving 9 bases not matched to a gene. The CDR3, as DNA: TGTGCCAGCAGTGGCCAGACAGGGTTTGGCACTGAAGCTTTCTTT. It yields the protein CASSGQTGFGTEAFF.